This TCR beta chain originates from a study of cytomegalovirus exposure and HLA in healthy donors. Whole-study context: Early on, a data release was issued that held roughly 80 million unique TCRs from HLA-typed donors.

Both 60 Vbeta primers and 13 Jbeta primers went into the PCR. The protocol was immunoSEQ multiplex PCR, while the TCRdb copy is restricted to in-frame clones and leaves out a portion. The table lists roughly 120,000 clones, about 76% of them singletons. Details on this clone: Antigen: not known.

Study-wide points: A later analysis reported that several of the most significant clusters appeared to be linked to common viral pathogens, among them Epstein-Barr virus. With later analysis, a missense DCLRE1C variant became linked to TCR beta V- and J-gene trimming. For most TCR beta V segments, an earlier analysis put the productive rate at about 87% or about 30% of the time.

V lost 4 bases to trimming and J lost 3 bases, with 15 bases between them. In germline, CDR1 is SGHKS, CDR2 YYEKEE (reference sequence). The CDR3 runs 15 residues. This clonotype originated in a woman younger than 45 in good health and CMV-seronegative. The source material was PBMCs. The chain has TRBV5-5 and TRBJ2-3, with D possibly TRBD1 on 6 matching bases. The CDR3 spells CASSLVVRGTDTQYF. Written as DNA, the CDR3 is TGTGCCAGCAGCCTGGTAGTGAGGGGGACAGATACGCAGTATTTT.